This is a list of T cell receptor beta chains from one sample in a study of T cells in Graves' hyperthyroidism and ophthalmopathy. TCRdb independently ran MiXCR on the multiplex PCR reads; one entry per CDR3 protein. The table records 500,000 or so distinct CDR3 sequences, roughly 16% of them present only once. Sequenced input: blood. These receptors all stem from a woman younger than 45 with Graves' ophthalmopathy. Both conserved end residues are part of each CDR3. The D gene is left open where the match is weak. Expanded clones get a size class; other rows say once, few or many, or leave the size out.

D gene,J gene,CDR3 length,V gene,clone size,CDR3 DNA,CDR3 protein
-,TRBJ2-2,14,TRBV20-1,many,TGCAGTGCTAGTAGCCGGGAGAAGACCGGGGAGCTGTTTTTT,CSASSREKTGELFF
-,TRBJ2-2,14,TRBV19,-,TGTGCCAGTAGACAGGGTAGGGACACCGGGGAGCTGTTTTTT,CASRQGRDTGELFF
-,TRBJ2-7,15,TRBV19,few,TGTGCCAGTAGTTATCGGGCTAGAAATGGTTACGAGCAGTACTTC,CASSYRARNGYEQYF
-,TRBJ1-1,13,TRBV29-1,many,TGCAGCGTTGAACCACAGGGTAAAACTGAAGCTTTCTTT,CSVEPQGKTEAFF
TRBD1,TRBJ1-2,16,TRBV6-2/TRBV6-3,-,TGTGCCAGCAGCCGTTATTCCGGGACAGGGCACTATGGCTACACCTTC,CASSRYSGTGHYGYTF
-,TRBJ1-1,15,TRBV12-3/TRBV12-4,many,TGTGCCAGCATAGAGGACCTTGCCGGGAACACTGAAGCTTTCTTT,CASIEDLAGNTEAFF
-,TRBJ2-3,15,TRBV3-1,many,TGTGCCAGCAGCCTCCGGACAGCAAGCACAGATACGCAGTATTTT,CASSLRTASTDTQYF
TRBD2,TRBJ2-1,16,TRBV3-1,many,TGTGCCAGCAGCCGTCCCCTAGCGGGAGTTCCCAATGAGCAGTTCTTC,CASSRPLAGVPNEQFF
-,TRBJ2-7,14,TRBV10-3,few,TGTGCCATCAGTGAGGGACTTGGTGGGTACGAGCAGTACTTC,CAISEGLGGYEQYF
TRBD2,TRBJ2-2,15,TRBV6-2/TRBV6-3,-,TGTGCCAGCAGTCGTTCAACGGGGAGGGCCGGGGAGCTGTTTTTT,CASSRSTGRAGELFF
-,TRBJ2-7,15,TRBV15,few,TGTGCCACCAGCAGAGATCAACAGGTGATGCACGAGCAGTACTTC,CATSRDQQVMHEQYF
-,TRBJ1-1,14,TRBV18,few,TGTGCCAGCTCACCAAATTCGGTAGGACTTGAAGCTTTCTTT,CASSPNSVGLEAFF
-,TRBJ2-7,13,TRBV18,many,TGTGCCAGCTCACCACCCACGCCGGGCGAGCAGTACTTC,CASSPPTPGEQYF
TRBD2,TRBJ2-1,14,TRBV20-1,few,TGCAGTGCTAGTGTAGCGGGAGGGACATCGGAGCAGTTCTTC,CSASVAGGTSEQFF
-,TRBJ2-5,14,TRBV6-5,many,TGTGCCAGCAGTTACTCGCGCTCAGTGGAGACCCAGTACTTC,CASSYSRSVETQYF
-,TRBJ1-5,15,TRBV6-1,many,TGTGCCAGCAGTTCAGGGAACGTCGGGAATCAGCCCCAGCATTTT,CASSSGNVGNQPQHF
TRBD2,TRBJ2-3,17,TRBV7-2,-,TGTGCCAGCAGCTTAACGTTTTCGACTAGCGGGAGGGGGCTTCGGTATTTT,CASSLTFSTSGRGLRYF
TRBD1,TRBJ1-5,17,TRBV27,few,TGTGCCAGCAGCCCAAACCCCCGGCCAGGGGGCGATCAGCCCCAGCATTTT,CASSPNPRPGGDQPQHF
TRBD1,TRBJ1-1,14,TRBV6-2/TRBV6-3,many,TGTGCCAGCAGTTGGACAGGGGCGAACACTGAAGCTTTCTTT,CASSWTGANTEAFF
-,TRBJ2-1,13,TRBV28,-,TGTGCCAGCAGTGAAGCCCGGGGCTATGAGCAGTTCTTC,CASSEARGYEQFF
-,TRBJ2-7,13,TRBV2,few,TGTGCCAGCAGTGCGGGTCTAACCTACGAGCAGTACTTC,CASSAGLTYEQYF
TRBD1,TRBJ2-7,15,TRBV7-2,many,TGTGCCAGCAGCTCTTCCGGGACAGGGGGTGACGAGCAGTACTTC,CASSSSGTGGDEQYF
TRBD1,TRBJ1-2,16,TRBV20-1,many,TGCAGTGCTAGTCTGGGGACAGGGGGGCGCTCAAATGGCTACACCTTC,CSASLGTGGRSNGYTF
-,TRBJ2-7,14,TRBV4-3,-,TGCGCCAGCAGCCAAGATTCTAGCGTCCACGAGCAGTACTTC,CASSQDSSVHEQYF
TRBD1,TRBJ2-3,15,TRBV27,-,TGTGCCAGCAGTCCCGGACAGGGGGCAGCAGATACGCAGTATTTT,CASSPGQGAADTQYF
-,TRBJ2-5,14,TRBV28,many,TGTGCCAGCAGTTTCTTTGACGGTGTGGGGTCCCAGTACTTC,CASSFFDGVGSQYF
-,TRBJ1-3,17,TRBV28,many,TGTGCCAGCAGTTTATTTGTGGGTTCACCCTCTGGAAACACCATATATTTT,CASSLFVGSPSGNTIYF
-,TRBJ2-1,16,TRBV4-3,-,TGCGCCAGCAGCCAAGACGCGCCCAGCTCCTACAATGAGCAGTTCTTC,CASSQDAPSSYNEQFF
-,TRBJ2-7,13,TRBV3-1,many,TGTGCCAGCAGCCAAGCGGACAGCTACGAGCAGTACTTC,CASSQADSYEQYF
TRBD1,TRBJ1-1,15,TRBV6-1,few,TGTGCCAGCAGATCTTTTCAGGGGGCGAGCACTGAAGCTTTCTTT,CASRSFQGASTEAFF